This T cell receptor beta chain was sequenced for a study of cytomegalovirus exposure and HLA in healthy donors. Across the study: Approximately 180 million T cells yielded 120 million or so unique TCR beta sequences, as an earlier analysis found.

Of note for this clone: Antigen unknown.

Study-level results: A cluster of highly shared sequence variants was likely a sequencing artifact. Later analysis suggested most CMV-associated TCR beta chains were HLA-restricted.

The PCR contained 60 Vbeta and 13 Jbeta primers. Original methodology: As a later analysis found, there were approximately 80 million unique TCR beta chains, of which roughly 11 million were shared. Assay used: immunoSEQ multiplex PCR; TCRdb lists only in-frame clones, some missing. From that table come the V and J calls and clone size; the DNA was used to work out D and trimming. This sample has roughly 140,000 clones, with around 77% found just once. CDR1 SGHRS and CDR2 YFSETQ come from the germline V gene. CDR3 size: 14 residues. V gave up 5 bases and J gave up 4 bases, with 13 bases separating them.

This chain uses TRBV5-1 with TRBJ2-1, with D tentatively TRBD2 (6 bases). This TCR derives from a man between 25 and 39 years old in good health and CMV-seronegative. The specimen was PBMCs. CDR3 region: CASSLGGEYNEQFF. The CDR3 region has the DNA TGCGCCAGCAGTCTTGGAGGGGAGTACAATGAGCAGTTCTTC.